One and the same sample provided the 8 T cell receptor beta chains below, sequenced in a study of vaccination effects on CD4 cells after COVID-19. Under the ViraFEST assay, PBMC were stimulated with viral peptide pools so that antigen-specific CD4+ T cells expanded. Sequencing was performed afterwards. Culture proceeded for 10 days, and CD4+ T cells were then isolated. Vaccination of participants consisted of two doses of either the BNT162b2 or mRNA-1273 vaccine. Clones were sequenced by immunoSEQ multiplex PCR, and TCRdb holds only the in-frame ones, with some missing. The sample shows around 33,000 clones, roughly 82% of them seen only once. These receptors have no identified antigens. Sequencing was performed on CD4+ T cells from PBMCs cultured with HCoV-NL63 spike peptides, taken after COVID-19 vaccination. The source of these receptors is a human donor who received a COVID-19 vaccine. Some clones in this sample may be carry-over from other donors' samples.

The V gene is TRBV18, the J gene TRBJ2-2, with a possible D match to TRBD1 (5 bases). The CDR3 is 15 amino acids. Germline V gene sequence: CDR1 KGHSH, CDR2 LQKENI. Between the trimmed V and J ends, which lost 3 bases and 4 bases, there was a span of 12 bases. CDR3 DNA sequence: TGTGCCAGCTCACCTTCGACAGCTCCCACCGGGGAGCTGTTTTTT. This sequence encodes CASSPSTAPTGELFF.

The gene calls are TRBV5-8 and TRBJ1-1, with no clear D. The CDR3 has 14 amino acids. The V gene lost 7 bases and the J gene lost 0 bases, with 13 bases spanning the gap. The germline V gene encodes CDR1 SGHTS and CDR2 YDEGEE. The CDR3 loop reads CASPGESLNTEAFF. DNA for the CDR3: TGTGCCAGCCCCGGGGAAAGTTTGAACACTGAAGCTTTCTTT.

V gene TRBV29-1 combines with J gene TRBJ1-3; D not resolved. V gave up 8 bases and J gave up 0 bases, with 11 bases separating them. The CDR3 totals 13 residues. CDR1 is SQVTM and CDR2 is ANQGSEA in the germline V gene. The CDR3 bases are TGCAGCATAGGACGGGACTCTGGAAACACCATATATTTT. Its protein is CSIGRDSGNTIYF.

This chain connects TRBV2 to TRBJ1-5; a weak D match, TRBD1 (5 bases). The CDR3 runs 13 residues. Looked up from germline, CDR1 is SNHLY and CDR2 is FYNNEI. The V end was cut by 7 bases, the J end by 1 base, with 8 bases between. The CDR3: CASTGSSNQPQHF. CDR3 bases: TGTGCCAGCACAGGGTCAAGCAATCAGCCCCAGCATTTT.

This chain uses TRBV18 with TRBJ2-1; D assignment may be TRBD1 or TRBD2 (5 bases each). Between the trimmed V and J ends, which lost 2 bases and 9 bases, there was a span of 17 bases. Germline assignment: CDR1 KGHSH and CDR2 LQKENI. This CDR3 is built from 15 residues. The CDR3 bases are TGTGCCAGCTCACCAATACCGTCTAGCCAGGGTGAGCAGTTCTTC. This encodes CASSPIPSSQGEQFF.

The CDR3 nucleotides read TGTGCCAGCAGCCGATTGACAGGGGACGAGCAGTACGTC. Residues: CASSRLTGDEQYV. The V call is TRBV14, the J call TRBJ2-7, with 8 bases identical to TRBD1. CDR1 is SGHDN, CDR2 FVKESK, per germline. The CDR3 covers 13 residues. The J segment lost 5 bases and the V segment lost 4 bases, leaving 4 bases of the junction unmatched.

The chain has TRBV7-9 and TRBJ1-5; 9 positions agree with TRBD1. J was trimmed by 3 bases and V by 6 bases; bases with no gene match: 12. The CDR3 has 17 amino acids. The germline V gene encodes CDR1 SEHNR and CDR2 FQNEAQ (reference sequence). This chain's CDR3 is CASSRTGTGFVNQPQHF. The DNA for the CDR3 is TGTGCCAGCAGTCGCACCGGGACAGGGTTTGTCAATCAGCCCCAGCATTTT.

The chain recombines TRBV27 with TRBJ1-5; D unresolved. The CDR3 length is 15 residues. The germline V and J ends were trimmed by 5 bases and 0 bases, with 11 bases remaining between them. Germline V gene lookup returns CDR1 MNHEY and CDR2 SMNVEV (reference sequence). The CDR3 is CASSRGGYSNQPQHF. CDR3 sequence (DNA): TGTGCCAGCAGTAGAGGAGGGTATAGCAATCAGCCCCAGCATTTT.